This TCR beta chain was recorded in a study of shared clonotypes between healthy human individuals. A remark on this clone: Its antigen is unidentified.

As processed by the authors: Filtering of immunoSEQ junctional sequences could not match full-length read filtering. TCRdb keeps only in-frame clones here, not all; method: immunoSEQ multiplex PCR. That table gives V, J and clone size, and the DNA gave D and trimming. The sample yields about 2.1 million clones, 90% to 95% seen once. Study observations and caveats: Memory subsets had estimated richness that was generally smaller than that of naive subsets.

Naive CD8 cells, CD45RO-negative and positively selected for CCR7, excluded terminally differentiated effector memory CD45RA+ cells. All donors were healthy HIV-negative adults lacking recent acute infections or vaccinations. Germline CDR1 and CDR2: LGHNA and YNFKEQ. V was shortened by 4 bases and J by 4 bases, with 8 bases between the two germline ends. The CDR3 sequence is 12 residues long. This sequence originates from a man between 18 and 35 years old in good health. Some clones in this sample may be carry-over from other donors' samples. J is TRBJ2-7 and V is TRBV4-2; D assignment may be TRBD1 or TRBD2 (5 bases each). Sequencing was carried out using naive CD8+ T cells from PBMCs. The CDR3 bases are TGTGCCAGCAGCCCCGGGGCGTACGAGCAGTACTTC. It translates to CASSPGAYEQYF.